This is a list of T cell receptor beta chains from one sample in a study of blood T cells in healthy people across ages. TCRdb called the 5' RACE reads again in MiXCR, with one record for every CDR3 protein. The sample comprises about 1.8 million distinct CDR3 sequences, around 50% of which are singletons, and more than 2% rests with the top ten. The sequencing input was blood. These TCRs come from a woman between 35 and 50 years old in good health. The CDR3 runs from the conserved cysteine through the conserved F or W. The D gene is left open where the match is weak. Clone size appears in some rows only: once, few, many, or a class for an expanded clone.

D gene	clone size	J gene	CDR3 length	V gene	CDR3 DNA	CDR3 protein
TRBD1	.	TRBJ2-4	16	TRBV4-3	TGCGCCAGCAGCCAAGCATCCGGACAGGGAATAGGGATTCAGTACTTC	CASSQASGQGIGIQYF
.	.	TRBJ1-2	14	TRBV6-6	TGTGCCAGCGACGGGACAAGCGCGTTCTATGGCTACACCTTC	CASDGTSAFYGYTF
.	.	TRBJ2-3	17	TRBV5-1	TGCGCCAGCAGCCGAGGGACGAGGGAGTATAGCACAGATACGCGGTATTTT	CASSRGTREYSTDTRYF
TRBD1	.	TRBJ2-7	15	TRBV6-2/TRBV6-3	TGTGCCAGCAGCCACGACAGGGTATCCTTCTACGAGCAGTACTTC	CASSHDRVSFYEQYF
.	.	TRBJ2-5	14	TRBV20-1	TGCAGTGCTAGACCAATCGGGGTTCAAGAGACCCAGTACTTC	CSARPIGVQETQYF
.	.	TRBJ2-1	14	TRBV3-1	TGTGCCAGCAGCCAAGCGGACAGAGACAATGAGCAGTTCTTT	CASSQADRDNEQFF
.	.	TRBJ1-5	15	TRBV20-1	TGCAGTGCTAGATCCCCAGAGCCTAGCAATCAGCCCCAGCATTTT	CSARSPEPSNQPQHF
.	.	TRBJ2-7	16	TRBV4-3	TGCGCCAGCAGCCAAGATGGTCGGGACTCGCCGTACGAGCAGTACTTC	CASSQDGRDSPYEQYF
TRBD2	.	TRBJ2-7	14	TRBV29-1	TGCAGCGTTGATAACGGGGGGAACTCCGACGAGCAGTACTTC	CSVDNGGNSDEQYF
.	.	TRBJ2-1	18	TRBV5-1	TGCGCCAGCAGCTTGTTTGGTTGCGGGACAGAGACCTACAATGAGCAGTTCTTC	CASSLFGCGTETYNEQFF
.	.	TRBJ1-2	13	TRBV6-2/TRBV6-3	TGTGCCAGCAGATCTGGACAGAACTATGGCTACACCTTC	CASRSGQNYGYTF
TRBD1	.	TRBJ2-1	14	TRBV5-1	TGCGCCAGCAGCCCCCGGACAGGGCAAAATGAGCAGTTCTTC	CASSPRTGQNEQFF
.	once	TRBJ1-2	15	TRBV6-5	TGTGCCAGCAGTCCTACTTGGCGACGGACTATTGGCTACATCTTC	CASSPTWRRTIGYIF
.	.	TRBJ2-1	15	TRBV6-5	TGTGCCAGCAGTTACGCTGGGGGCGTCTACAATGAGCAGTTCTTC	CASSYAGGVYNEQFF
TRBD1	.	TRBJ1-2	16	TRBV27	TGTGCCAGCAGCAACGCTGGGGACAGGGGGCCGGATGGCTACACCTTC	CASSNAGDRGPDGYTF
.	.	TRBJ2-5	15	TRBV9	TGTGCCAGCAGCAAACGAGCCTGGGACCAAGAGACCCAGTACTTC	CASSKRAWDQETQYF
.	.	TRBJ1-1	15	TRBV5-1	TGCGCCAGCAGCTTGTCCCGGCAAGCCACGGGTGAAGCTTTCTTT	CASSLSRQATGEAFF
.	.	TRBJ2-4	14	TRBV4-3	TGCGCCAGCAGCGTGCACTCCTCCTACAATGAGCAGTACTTC	CASSVHSSYNEQYF
TRBD1	.	TRBJ2-1	17	TRBV15	TGTGCCACCAGCAGGGGTGGAACGGGACAGGGAAAGAATGAGCAGTTCTTC	CATSRGGTGQGKNEQFF
TRBD2	.	TRBJ2-1	15	TRBV9	TGTGCCAGCAGCGCCTGGCGGGGGGGTAACAATGAGCAGTTCTTC	CASSAWRGGNNEQFF
.	few	TRBJ2-7	16	TRBV10-3	TGTGCCATCAGTGATCTTGGGGGGTTTCTGATCCACGAGCAGTACTTC	CAISDLGGFLIHEQYF
TRBD1	few	TRBJ1-2	13	TRBV29-1	TGCAGCGTTGCGACAGGGGGGGGATATGGCTACACCTTC	CSVATGGGYGYTF
TRBD1	.	TRBJ2-4	16	TRBV2	TGTGCCAGCAGTCTCTGGACAGGGTTAACCAAAAACATTCAGTACTTC	CASSLWTGLTKNIQYF
.	few	TRBJ2-3	16	TRBV27	TGTGCCAGCAGTCAAGGAAGGGCCCCTAGCACAGATACGCAGTATTTT	CASSQGRAPSTDTQYF
TRBD1	.	TRBJ1-5	15	TRBV20-1	TGCAGTGCTAGAGGAAACAGGGGGCCAAATCAGCCCCAGCATTTT	CSARGNRGPNQPQHF
.	few	TRBJ2-4	16	TRBV11-2	TGTGCCAGCAGCAAACTAGGGGGGAAGGGGGAAAACATTCAGTACTTC	CASSKLGGKGENIQYF
.	few	TRBJ2-1	12	TRBV7-9	TGTGCCAGACGGGATCCGGACAATGAGCAGTTCTTC	CARRDPDNEQFF
TRBD1	few	TRBJ2-1	16	TRBV27	TGTGCCAGCAGTTTTTACGAGGGACAGGGTACTGGTGAGCAGTTCTTC	CASSFYEGQGTGEQFF
.	.	TRBJ2-7	16	TRBV24-1	TGTGCCACCAGTGATTCCGGGGGCAGGCGGGGCTACGAGCAGTACTTC	CATSDSGGRRGYEQYF
TRBD2	once	TRBJ2-2	16	TRBV20-1	TGCAGTGCTAGAGTGCGGGGGGGCGATAACACCGGGGAGCTGTTTTTT	CSARVRGGDNTGELFF
TRBD2	few	TRBJ2-5	16	TRBV20-1	TGCAGTGCTAGACCGACGGAGCGGGGGGACCAAGAGACCCAGTACTTC	CSARPTERGDQETQYF
TRBD2	.	TRBJ2-1	15	TRBV27	TGTGCCAGCAGCTCCACTAGCGGGCTTCACAATGAGCAGTTCTTC	CASSSTSGLHNEQFF
.	.	TRBJ2-5	14	TRBV7-2	TGTGCCAGCAGCTTTAGGACAGATCTTCGGACCCAGTACTTC	CASSFRTDLRTQYF
TRBD2	many	TRBJ2-1	16	TRBV4-3	TGCGCCAGCAGCCAAGACTCTAGCGGGGTCTACAATGAGCAGTTCTTC	CASSQDSSGVYNEQFF
.	.	TRBJ2-3	13	TRBV7-9	TGTGCCAGCAGCGCGGACCCAGGGGATACGCAGTATTTT	CASSADPGDTQYF
.	.	TRBJ1-1	16	TRBV12-3/TRBV12-4	TGTGCCAGCAGTCCCGGCCTCCAGGCCGAGGGCACTGAAGCTTTCTTT	CASSPGLQAEGTEAFF
TRBD1	.	TRBJ1-5	13	TRBV20-1	TGCAGTGCTAGAGACAGGGGGGCTCAGCCCCAGCATTTT	CSARDRGAQPQHF
.	.	TRBJ2-3	13	TRBV20-1	TGCAGTGCTCCGAAAGAGGGGCGGGATACGCAGTATTTT	CSAPKEGRDTQYF
.	once	TRBJ2-3	14	TRBV9	TGTGCCAGCAGCCGTAACGGATGGACTGATACGCAGTATTTT	CASSRNGWTDTQYF
.	few	TRBJ2-7	13	TRBV27	TGTGCCAGCAGTCTCTCCGGCAGGGACGAGCAGTACTTC	CASSLSGRDEQYF
TRBD2	.	TRBJ2-1	14	TRBV12-3/TRBV12-4	TGTGCCAGCTCGGGGCTAGCGGGGACCAATGAGCAGTTCTTC	CASSGLAGTNEQFF
.	few	TRBJ2-3	15	TRBV6-1	TGTGCCAGCGGGCCGACAGGAGCTAACACAGATACGCAGTATTTT	CASGPTGANTDTQYF
.	.	TRBJ2-3	15	TRBV13	TGTGCCAGCGGTCAGGGGCCTAGCGCCCCAGATACGCAGTATTTT	CASGQGPSAPDTQYF
TRBD1	.	TRBJ2-7	17	TRBV6-2/TRBV6-3	TGTGCCAGCAGCAAAGTCCCGGGACAGGGACCAACCTACGAGCAGTACTTC	CASSKVPGQGPTYEQYF
.	.	TRBJ2-7	15	TRBV7-2	TGTGCCAGCAGCTTAGGGTCAGGGCTCGGGAACGAGCAGTACTTC	CASSLGSGLGNEQYF
TRBD1	.	TRBJ1-2	15	TRBV20-1	TGCAGTGCTAGAGATACGGGACAGAGACAAGGTGGCTACACCTTC	CSARDTGQRQGGYTF
.	.	TRBJ2-3	15	TRBV2	TGTGCCAGCAGTGAAGCGCCGGGGAGTGTAGATACGCAGTATTTT	CASSEAPGSVDTQYF
.	.	TRBJ2-3	18	TRBV6-5	TGTGCCAGCAGTTATGGCCTATTACTAGCTACCAGCACAGATACGCAGTATTTT	CASSYGLLLATSTDTQYF
TRBD1	.	TRBJ1-2	15	TRBV9	TGTGCCAGCAGCCAGACAGGGGATTTTGACTATGGCTACACCTTC	CASSQTGDFDYGYTF
TRBD1	few	TRBJ2-7	13	TRBV12-3/TRBV12-4	TGTGCCAGCCACGGACAGGGGGACTACGAGCAGTACTTC	CASHGQGDYEQYF
.	once	TRBJ1-2	12	TRBV10-3	TGTGCCTTCCAGGCTCCTAACTATGGCTACACCTTC	CAFQAPNYGYTF